This entry lists 9 T cell receptor beta chains sequenced from one sample in a study of CD4 T cells in relation to SARS-CoV-2 and coronaviruses. These TCRs are of unknown antigen specificity. Unexposed donor CD4+ T cells date from 2011-2018, before the COVID-19 pandemic. Isolation of CD4+ T cells took place after about 9 days in culture. TCRdb's table, derived via immunoSEQ multiplex PCR, lists solely in-frame clones and lacks some. The table records 15,000 to 20,000 clones, 70% to 75% of them present only once. Source material: CD4+ T cells from PBMCs, cultured in vitro. The receptor set was obtained from a human donor in good health.

The chain uses TRBV6-5 and TRBJ2-2, with D unresolved. This CDR3 region has 13 residues. The germline V gene encodes CDR1 MNHEY and CDR2 SVGAGI. The V end lost 5 bases, the J end lost 11 bases, and 15 bases lay between the germline ends. The CDR3 DNA reads TGTGCCAGCAGTCCCCAGGCTATGGGTGAGCTGTTTTTT. It specifies CASSPQAMGELFF.

The gene calls are TRBV28 and TRBJ2-2; TRBD1 agrees at 8 bases. This CDR3 has 16 amino acids. After removal of 4 bases from V and 5 bases from J, the junction contained 9 bases not matched to a gene. Germline-derived CDR1 and CDR2 are MDHEN and SYDVKM. This CDR3 reads CASSSLTGARTGELFF. The CDR3 DNA reads TGTGCCAGCAGTTCCCTGACAGGGGCGAGAACCGGGGAGCTGTTTTTT.

This chain connects TRBV10-2 to TRBJ1-1; 9 nucleotides line up with TRBD1. The junction had 7 bases not matched to a gene; V was cut back by 3 bases and J by 11 bases. Germline V lookup: CDR1 WSHSY, CDR2 SAAADI. The CDR3 length is 13 residues. The CDR3 protein is CASSDRDRVHAFF. The CDR3, as DNA: TGCGCCAGCAGTGACCGGGACAGGGTACATGCTTTCTTT.

This chain uses TRBV6-5 with TRBJ1-6; 8 nucleotides line up with TRBD1. With 8 bases clipped from V and 0 bases from J, the junction kept 3 bases outside the gene matches. The CDR3 is made up of 15 amino acids. The germline gives CDR1 MNHEY, CDR2 SVGAGI. The CDR3 protein is CASPQGVSYNSPLHF. In nucleotides, the CDR3 is TGTGCCAGCCCACAGGGGGTCTCCTATAATTCACCCCTCCACTTT.

This clone appeared a single time. V usage is TRBV27 and J usage is TRBJ1-4; no firm D call. In germline, CDR1 is MNHEY, CDR2 SMNVEV (reference sequence). V was shortened by 2 bases and J by 2 bases, with 9 bases between the two germline ends. The CDR3 has 15 residues. The CDR3 sequence is CASSLRGGTNEKLFF. The CDR3 region has the DNA TGTGCCAGCAGTTTACGGGGTGGGACTAATGAAAAACTGTTTTTT.

CDR3 in DNA: TGTGCCTGGAGTGGAAAAGGACAGGGGAATGGCTACACCTTC. Translated: CAWSGKGQGNGYTF. The rearrangement links TRBV30 to TRBJ1-2; 9 bases match TRBD1. CDR3 length: 14 amino acids. Germline CDR1 GTSNPN, CDR2 SVGIG (reference sequence). V lost 1 base, J lost 6 bases, and 6 bases stayed unmatched.

This chain links TRBV3-1 (or the pseudogene TRBV3-2) with TRBJ1-6; 8 bases are shared with TRBD1. Germline V lookup: CDR1 LGHDT, CDR2 YNNKEL (reference sequence). The CDR3 sequence is 16 residues long. The junction had 9 bases not matched to a gene; V was cut back by 4 bases and J by 7 bases. CDR3 sequence: CASSLDRGSTNSPLHF. CDR3 in DNA: TGTGCCAGCAGCCTCGACAGGGGAAGTACGAATTCACCCCTCCACTTT.

V usage is TRBV9 and J usage is TRBJ2-1, with 11 bases identical to TRBD2. V gave up 3 bases and J gave up 7 bases; unmatched junction bases: 9. The CDR3 is made up of 16 amino acids. Germline V lookup: CDR1 SGDLS, CDR2 YYNGEE. CDR3 nucleotide sequence: TGTGCCAGCAGCGAGGGTAGCGGGAGGGGGGGTAATGAGCAGTTCTTC. Its translation is CASSEGSGRGGNEQFF.

The chain is built from TRBV10-1 and TRBJ2-3; no definite D call. V lost 1 base and J lost 3, with 2 bases in between. The CDR3 loop spans 12 amino acids. Germline-derived CDR1 and CDR2 are WNHNN and SYGVQD (reference sequence). The CDR3 bases are TGCGCCAGCAGTGAGTATACAGATACGCAGTATTTT. Residues: CASSEYTDTQYF.